This T cell receptor beta chain derives from a study of blood T cell repertoires in COVID-19. The wider study: The samples span acute and convalescent COVID-19 from the United States, Italy and Spain. From T cells, B-cell-depleted T cells, or PBMCs came the material, which was cDNA or gDNA.

Original processing methods: Researchers report that nucleated cell counts were estimated from reference gene primer amplification. Assay used: immunoSEQ multiplex PCR; TCRdb lists only in-frame clones, some missing. The V and J calls and clone size come from that table; D and trimming were worked out from the DNA. The table lists 270,000 or so clones, around 82% of them singletons. The V gene end was trimmed by 4 bases and the J gene end by 4 bases; junction bases not matched to a gene: 2. Germline V lookup: CDR1 SNHLY, CDR2 FYNNEI. This CDR3 has 14 amino acids. The table lists this clone with a few counts.

This chain links TRBV2 with TRBJ2-5, with 11 bases fitting TRBD2. The receptor comes from a human donor in a cohort sampled during active COVID-19. The sequencing sample was made of peripheral blood. The CDR3, as DNA: TGTGCCAGCAGTGTAGCGGGAGGGAGAGAGACCCAGTACTTC. Translation: CASSVAGGRETQYF.